These T cell receptor beta chains were read from a single sample in a study of T cell changes during pregnancy in multiple sclerosis. Libraries were prepared by immunoSEQ multiplex PCR; TCRdb keeps only in-frame clonotypes and omits some of them. The sample holds tens of thousands of clones, roughly nine tenths seen once. The sequences come from peripheral blood, collected after pregnancy. These receptors were obtained from a female donor in good health, enrolled as a control in a pregnancy study. Each CDR3 is given with its conserved first and last residue. D genes are given only for firm matches. Not every row has a clone size; where given, it reads once, few, many or a size class.

j_call v_call clone_size d_call cdr3_nt cdr3_aa
TRBJ2-2 TRBV5-4 - TRBD2 TGTGCCAGCAGCGCCGTGGGGACTAGCGGGAAATTGGGGGAGCTGTTTTTT CASSAVGTSGKLGELFF
TRBJ1-1 TRBV5-1 - TRBD1 TGCGCCAGCACCCCCTGGACAGGGGATTACACTGAAGCTTTCTTT CASTPWTGDYTEAFF
TRBJ1-2 TRBV2 few - TGTGCCAGCAGTTATTCCGGGACTGAATATGGCTACACCTTC CASSYSGTEYGYTF
TRBJ1-2 TRBV30 - - TGTGCCTGGAGTGTAAACACCTATGGCTACACCTTC CAWSVNTYGYTF
TRBJ1-1 TRBV29-1 - - TGCAGCGTTGAAGACGGGGGAAGGACTGAAGCTTTCTTT CSVEDGGRTEAFF
TRBJ1-1 TRBV6-5 - - TGTGCCAGCAGTCTCCGACACGGTATGAACACTGAAGCTTTCTTT CASSLRHGMNTEAFF
TRBJ2-1 TRBV7-2 - TRBD1 TGTGCCAGCAGCTTAAGGGACAGTTCGTGGTCCTACAATGAGCAGTTCTTC CASSLRDSSWSYNEQFF
TRBJ2-1 TRBV6-6 - TRBD2 TGTGCCAGCATAAAGGTGCGGGGGGACAATGAGCAGTTCTTC CASIKVRGDNEQFF
TRBJ2-1 TRBV27 - - TGTGCCAGCAGCAGGCAGGGGAGGGGTGCGTCCTACAATGAGCAGTTCTTC CASSRQGRGASYNEQFF
TRBJ2-7 TRBV5-6 - TRBD2 TGTGCCAGCAGCGGACTAGCCTACGAGCAGTACTTC CASSGLAYEQYF
TRBJ2-6 TRBV19 - - TGTGCCAGTACTGCGGCGGCGTCTGGGGCCAACGTCCTGACTTTC CASTAAASGANVLTF
TRBJ2-3 TRBV20-1 - - TGCAGTGCTAGTTCTCCAGATACGCAGTATTTT CSASSPDTQYF
TRBJ2-7 TRBV27 - - TGTGCCAGCAGTTCCTTTGGACAGTCCTACGAGCAGTACTTC CASSSFGQSYEQYF
TRBJ2-5 TRBV30 - TRBD1 TGTGCCTGGAGCAGTGGACAGGGGGGGGAAGAGACCCAGTACTTC CAWSSGQGGEETQYF
TRBJ1-1 TRBV7-2 - TRBD1 TGTGCCAGCAGCCCAGGGGGAAACACTGAAGCTTTCTTT CASSPGGNTEAFF
TRBJ2-5 TRBV29-1 - - TGCAGCGTTGGGCAGGGGGAGGCAGAGACCCAGTACTTC CSVGQGEAETQYF
TRBJ1-3 TRBV6-5 - - TGTGCCAGCAGTTACTCGGGCGTACTCTCTGGAAACACCATATATTTT CASSYSGVLSGNTIYF
TRBJ1-1 TRBV6-4 - TRBD1 TGTGCCAGCAGTGACTCCACCAGGGGGACAGAGAACACTGAAGCTTTCTTT CASSDSTRGTENTEAFF
TRBJ1-5 TRBV5-6 - TRBD1 TGTGCCAGCAGTCCCCACCCCGACAGGGGGCCCTTCAATCAGCCCCAGCATTTT CASSPHPDRGPFNQPQHF
TRBJ2-7 TRBV15 - - TGTGCCACCAGCAGAGCGACTAGTGCCTACGAGCAGTACTTC CATSRATSAYEQYF
TRBJ2-1 TRBV4-3 - TRBD2 TGCGCCAGCAGCCAAGGCGGGGGGGCCTCCTACAATGAGCAGTTCTTC CASSQGGGASYNEQFF
TRBJ2-5 TRBV5-4 - - TGTGCCAGCAGCTTGTCGGCCCCCGGGGAGACCCAGTACTTC CASSLSAPGETQYF
TRBJ2-7 TRBV11-3 - TRBD2 TGTGCCAGCAGCTTAGATGGGGGGGGTCTCCCCGAGCAGTACTTC CASSLDGGGLPEQYF
TRBJ2-4 TRBV27 once - TGTGCCAGCAGCTGGCTACGCGGGAACATTCAGTACTTC CASSWLRGNIQYF
TRBJ1-1 TRBV6-5 - - TGTGCCAGCAGTTACCAGGAGAACACTGAAGCTTTCTTT CASSYQENTEAFF
TRBJ2-3 TRBV9 - - TGTGCCAGCAGCGTAAGTTCGGCAGATACGCAGTATTTT CASSVSSADTQYF
TRBJ1-2 TRBV9 - - TGTGCCAGCAGCGGAGGACAGTCGATTAACTATGGCTACACCTTC CASSGGQSINYGYTF
TRBJ2-6 TRBV19 - - TGTGCCAGCCGACAGGCCTCTGGCTCTGGGGCCAACGTCCTGACTTTC CASRQASGSGANVLTF
TRBJ1-1 TRBV5-4 - - TGTGCCAGCAGCTCGACGGGAACGGCTTACACTGAAGCTTTCTTT CASSSTGTAYTEAFF
TRBJ2-7 TRBV10-2 once TRBD1 TGCGCCAGCAGTGAGGTGATTTTGGGAGGGGACAGGGGACTCTTTCAGTACTTC CASSEVILGGDRGLFQYF
TRBJ2-1 TRBV28 - TRBD2 TGTGCCAGCAGCCTCTCCTGGTCTAGCGGGGTCACGCTTTACAATGAGCAGTTCTTC CASSLSWSSGVTLYNEQFF
TRBJ1-3 TRBV10-1 - TRBD1 TGCGCCAGCAGTCAGGGGGCATCTGGAAACACCATATATTTT CASSQGASGNTIYF
TRBJ1-5 TRBV11-2 - - TGTGCCAGCAGCCCGATATCCGCGAGTCAGCCCCAGCATTTT CASSPISASQPQHF
TRBJ2-7 TRBV10-3 - TRBD2 TGTGCCATCAGTCAGGGACTACCTGAGCAGTACTTC CAISQGLPEQYF
TRBJ2-7 TRBV15 - - TGTGCCACCAGTCCCTGGGCCGGGGACGAGCAGTACTTC CATSPWAGDEQYF
TRBJ1-2 TRBV29-1 - TRBD1 TGCAGCGTTACCGGGACAGAGGGCTACACCTTC CSVTGTEGYTF
TRBJ1-2 TRBV4-3 - TRBD1 TGCGCCAGCAGCCGAGACAGGACAGGGGGCGTCTATGGCTACACCTTC CASSRDRTGGVYGYTF
TRBJ2-7 TRBV19 - - TGTGCCAGTAGTATCGGAGTGATTTCCTACGAGCAGTACTTC CASSIGVISYEQYF
TRBJ1-2 TRBV10-1 few TRBD1 TGCGCCAGCAGCCGGGACAGGCCCGTTGATGGCTACACCTTC CASSRDRPVDGYTF
TRBJ1-4 TRBV7-8 - - TGTGCCAGCAGCTCCTTCGGGGGGGTGGCTAATGAAAAACTGTTTTTT CASSSFGGVANEKLFF
TRBJ1-1 TRBV14 few TRBD1 TGTGCCAGCAGCAGACTACAAGGGGGCCCGAAGACTGAAGCTTTCTTT CASSRLQGGPKTEAFF
TRBJ1-1 TRBV7-6 - TRBD1 TGTGCCAGCAGCTTAGCTGACAGGGGGACTGAAGCTTTCTTT CASSLADRGTEAFF
TRBJ2-7 TRBV28 - TRBD1 TGTGCCAGTAAACCCGGGACAGGGGGTCCCGCTTCCTACGAGCAGTACTTC CASKPGTGGPASYEQYF